Shown below are 10 T cell receptor beta chains from a single sample sequenced in a study of spatial heterogeneity in lung cancer. TCRdb reprocessed the 5' RACE reads with MiXCR, giving one entry per CDR3 protein. The sample yields 23,000 or so distinct CDR3 sequences, 4% to 5% seen once. Time point of the sample: sample taken at primary tumor resection. No cell sorting; template was whole RNA from tumor, lung tissue or PBMC. The sequences come from PBMCs, collected at surgery. The receptors originated from a male donor with early-stage non-small cell lung cancer.

This chain connects TRBV30 to TRBJ2-1, with D perhaps TRBD2 (5 bases). This CDR3 contains 16 residues. Germline-derived CDR1 and CDR2 are GTSNPN and SVGIG (reference sequence). With 2 bases removed from V and 0 bases from J, the gap between germline ends came to 14 bases. CDR3 in amino acids: CAWSLGLSSSYNEQFF. DNA for the CDR3: TGTGCCTGGAGTCTAGGACTGAGCTCCTCCTACAATGAGCAGTTCTTC.

By sample fraction, this clonotype is medium-sized. The gene calls are TRBV7-9 and TRBJ1-1, with D unresolved. The CDR3 contains 11 residues. V was cut by 1 base and J by 8 bases, with 5 bases left in between. The V gene's germline CDR1 is SEHNR and CDR2 FQNEAQ (reference sequence). CDR3 in DNA: TGTGCCAGCAGCTTAGTCGGGGAAGCTTTCTTT. Residues: CASSLVGEAFF.

This clonotype was seen ten or more times. This sequence joins TRBV3-1 and TRBJ2-7; D ambiguous. This CDR3 has 13 amino acids. The germline gives CDR1 LGHDT, CDR2 YNNKEL (reference sequence). V lost 4 bases and J 5 bases, leaving 12 bases between the germline ends. The DNA for the CDR3 is TGTGCCAGCAGCCGCATGATGGGCCACGAGCAGTACTTC. Its translation is CASSRMMGHEQYF.

This clonotype was seen a few times. This chain joins TRBV19 and TRBJ2-1; 8 nucleotides line up with TRBD2. CDR1 and CDR2 from the germline V gene are LNHDA and SQIVND (reference sequence). The CDR3 has 14 amino acids. V was clipped by 7 bases and J by 5 bases; unmatched bases: 7. This CDR3 is CASNQGLGNNEQFF. CDR3 in DNA: TGTGCCAGTAATCAGGGACTAGGGAACAATGAGCAGTTCTTC. The full variable domain, in which reference TRBV19 and TRBJ2-1 provide the parts outside the CDR3, is DGGITQSPKYLFRKEGQNVTLSCEQNLNHDAMYWYRQDPGQGLRLIYYSQIVNDFQKGDIAEGYSVSREKKESFPLTVTSAQKNPTAFYLCASNQGLGNNEQFFGPGTRLTVL.

This chain joins TRBV5-1 and TRBJ1-5; D not certain. This CDR3 has 13 amino acids. V was clipped by 5 bases and J by 0 bases, with 6 bases between them. Germline V gene lookup returns CDR1 SGHRS and CDR2 YFSETQ. The CDR3 spells CASSEYSNQPQHF. The CDR3 DNA sequence: TGCGCCAGCAGTGAGTATAGCAATCAGCCCCAGCATTTT.

This clonotype was counted ten times or more. V usage is TRBV5-1 and J usage is TRBJ2-7; D not resolved. Per germline, CDR1 SGHRS and CDR2 YFSETQ. Deletions cut 1 base from V and 2 bases from J, with 7 bases between. The CDR3 runs 13 residues. CDR3 DNA sequence: TGCGCCAGCAGCTTGTTGCGGACCTACGAGCAGTACTTC. Amino acid sequence: CASSLLRTYEQYF.

This clonotype has ten or more counts. The chain carries TRBV11-2 and TRBJ1-6, with TRBD1 matching 7 bases. The V gene end was trimmed by 5 bases and the J gene end by 7 bases; junction bases not matched to a gene: 11. The CDR3 extends over 16 amino acids. The germline CDR1 and CDR2 sequences are SGHAT and FQNNGV. The CDR3 is CASSASGTERNSPLHF. CDR3 bases: TGTGCCAGCAGCGCATCCGGGACAGAGAGGAATTCACCCCTCCACTTT.

This clonotype was detected ten times or more. The chain is built from TRBV7-7 and TRBJ2-1; no firm D call. Germline V gene data show CDR1 as SSHAT and CDR2 as FNYEAQ (reference sequence). Trimming stripped 3 bases from V and 7 bases from J, with 10 bases between. This CDR3 comprises 13 residues. In nucleotides, the CDR3 is TGTGCCAGCAGCTTGAGCCCGTCGAATGAGCAGTTCTTC. Protein sequence: CASSLSPSNEQFF.

The rearrangement uses TRBV7-4 and TRBJ2-2, with a weak D call TRBD1 (6 bases). V shed 6 bases and J shed 2 bases, with 13 bases lying between them. The length of the CDR3 is 15 residues. Germline values: CDR1 SGHVT, CDR2 SQSDAQ. The CDR3 loop reads CASSYDRRNTGELFF. In nucleotides, the CDR3 is TGTGCCAGCAGTTACGACAGGCGAAACACCGGGGAGCTGTTTTTT. Full variable domain (remainder filled in from reference TRBV7-4 and TRBJ2-2): GAGVSQSPRYKVAKRGRDVALRCDSISGHVTLYWYRQTLGQGSEVLTYSQSDAQRDKSGRPSGRFSAERPERSVSTLKIQRTEQGDSAVYLCASSYDRRNTGELFFGEGSRLTVL.

This clonotype was found a few times. The genes are TRBV27 and TRBJ2-1; 7 nucleotides align to TRBD2. Germline V gives CDR1 MNHEY, CDR2 SMNVEV (reference sequence). There are 14 residues in the CDR3. Trimming cost V 3 bases and J 8 bases; bases outside gene matches: 7. CDR3 loop: CASSFLGGSYEQFF. The CDR3 bases are TGTGCCAGCAGTTTCCTGGGGGGGTCATATGAGCAGTTCTTC.